This TCR beta chain was captured by sequencing in a study of cytomegalovirus exposure and HLA in healthy donors (dated by TCRdb to the late 2010s). For the wider study: An earlier analysis of several hundred of the donors reported 276 Gb of sequence data and around 120 million unique TCR beta sequences obtained from about 170 million T cells. An early release that covered 500 to 800 HLA-typed donors contained approximately 300 gigabases of sequencing data and approximately 85 million unique TCR sequences. Of the 350 to 450 genotyped donors, roughly 80% fell in the genetic ancestry cluster associated with self-reported Caucasian donors. The study aimed to test whether cataloging public T cell receptors could reveal signatures of past pathogen exposure. The study profiled the T cell repertoires of under 700 subjects by immunosequencing and related them to cytomegalovirus serostatus. A separate validation cohort of over a hundred different subjects was used in addition to the roughly 700-subject first cohort. High-throughput TCR immunosequencing, statistical association of individual TCRs with disease status, and machine learning were combined to predict cytomegalovirus infection status. A later analysis re-analyzed previously published TCR beta repertoires from 666 donors and added high-resolution HLA genotyping to study TCR occurrence patterns. Rather than using new phenotypic data, the later analysis identified candidate immune exposures from TCR beta sequences and from how often those sequences occurred across donors. An earlier analysis of 587 of the donors used high-throughput TCR beta sequencing to judge whether each TCR beta V gene segment behaved as functional or pseudogenic. Donor age, sex, ethnicity and CMV serostatus were collected together with the repertoire data. In a later genetic analysis, genome-wide SNP genotypes for about 60% of the 666 donors were used, and that subset was treated as a discovery cohort. All discovery cohort repertoires had been generated using a single sequencing platform. HLA typing included class I and class II loci at four-digit resolution. Typing coverage varied by locus: about 620-630 donors for A, B, C, DRB1 and DQB1; approximately 500 for DQA1; more than 600 for DPA1; approximately 450 for DPB1. A handful of DR-DQ haplotypes were handled as single units for association and clustering because linkage in the cohort was strong. Across roughly 420 genotyped donors of the cohort, an average of about 240,000 unique TCR beta nucleotide sequences per donor were sequenced, and approximately 17% of those sequences were non-productive.

Overall results and qualifications from the work: Because HLA typing was missing for some donors at each locus, association tests included only the typed subset. Most TCR sequences were observed very rarely across donors, whereas some public TCRs were present in many individuals. Presence/absence analyses assumed roughly uniform sequencing depth across donors, an assumption that may not hold. According to the authors, the approach could potentially be generalized to other disease states and immunological phenotypes. Some 15 rarely observed V segments, including chromosome 9 orphons, were excluded from the earlier analysis of about 610 of the donors because counts were too low. Strong co-occurrence of HLA alleles, especially DR and DQ, made assigning TCR associations to individual alleles difficult. This cohort had only TCR beta chains sequenced, and the lack of alpha or paired-chain data limited which features could be detected. A later analysis reported that several top co-occurrence clusters appeared linked to parvovirus B19, influenza, CMV and Epstein-Barr virus. Linkage disequilibrium might explain the correlated functional status among segregating V segments, but an unknown experimental factor could not be ruled out. CMV serostatus was the only immune exposure information available for the cohort. Broadly in line with IMGT annotations, most TCR beta V segments showed up in productive rearrangements about 90% or about 30% of the time in an earlier analysis of several hundred of the donors. In a later genetic analysis, fewer N-insertions in productive TCRs were reported among donors in an Asian-associated ancestry cluster than the roughly 700-donor mean. A further reported finding was that TCR beta sequences accurately predicted the HLA-A and HLA-B alleles for most subjects in the first cohort. The sequencing pipeline was judged likely to have produced a cluster of highly shared sequence variants as a technical artifact. A later genetic analysis associated a missense DCLRE1C variant with V-gene and J-gene trimming of TCR beta chains, and an independent cohort replicated the association. According to a later analysis, TCR association rates differed among HLA loci, with DRB1 alleles showing the most associated TCRs and HLA-C alleles showing the fewest. In both the original and validation cohorts, the classifier was reported to diagnose cytomegalovirus status with high specificity and sensitivity. A few of the identified cytomegalovirus-associated TCR beta chains were confirmed in vitro to be specific for cytomegalovirus antigens. The study listed 164 TCR beta chains as associated with cytomegalovirus. A later analysis associated about 17,000 TCR beta sequences with specific HLA alleles at a false discovery rate of 0.05. Because the 87-base-pair reads could not distinguish some IMGT-functional V segments, including TRBV6-2 and TRBV6-3, those segments were excluded. In a later analysis, HLA-associated TCR beta chains showed more clonal expansion and lower generation probabilities than non-associated chains that were equally common. Most CMV-associated TCR beta chains appeared to be HLA-restricted in a later analysis, and the HLA associations seemed to be driven largely by CMV exposure.

Libraries were constructed by the immunoSEQ multiplex PCR assay. For the multiplex PCR, a mixture combining 60 forward primers for TCR Vbeta segments and 13 reverse primers for TCR Jbeta segments was used. The CDR3 region of rearranged TCR beta genes was amplified from genomic DNA with a multiplex PCR assay. The Illumina HiSeq System was used to sequence the amplified TCR beta libraries as 87-base-pair reads. As for the authors' bioinformatics: In a later analysis, approximately 74 million unique TCR beta chains were counted across the 666 repertoires, and roughly 10 million of these chains were shared by at least two donors. A nearest-neighbor algorithm error-corrected the raw reads and collapsed the reads into unique sequences, merging closely related sequences to remove PCR and sequencing errors. V, D and J gene segments were assigned by aligning CDR3 sequences to IMGT reference sequences. For a sequence to be retained, at least a six-nucleotide match to both a V gene segment and a J gene segment was required. Rearrangements were called productive when the CDR3 lacked stop codons and stayed in frame with V and J; all others were non-productive. Following IMGT convention, CDR3 was defined as the stretch from the second conserved V-encoded cysteine up to the conserved J-encoded phenylalanine. The earlier analysis of 500 to 600 of the donors excluded sequences that lacked an unambiguous match to a single V gene segment. In an earlier analysis of about 590 of the donors, a V segment was called functional when productive rearrangements were above 56.7%, and segregating when the standard deviation between donors exceeded 5%. A statistical classification framework was built to diagnose cytomegalovirus status from the catalog of TCR beta chain sequences. V and J gene assignment, in a later analysis, came from comparing TCR nucleotide sequences with IMGT/GENE-DB human TR gene sequences. A later analysis assigned CDR3 sequences and most-parsimonious VDJ recombination scenarios with the TCRdist pipeline. A later analysis defined each TCR beta chain by its CDR3 amino acid sequence plus V-gene family, and excluded reads lacking a unique V-gene family. As a way to deal with suspected cross-contamination and a sequencing artifact, a later analysis dropped 450 to 700 nucleotide sequences that were highly shared and had low generation probability. In a later analysis, a clonal expansion index for each public chain was calculated from normalized within-repertoire ranks of inferred template counts. In a later analysis, generation probabilities were computed with a VDJ recombination model fitted to out-of-frame rearrangements, and the resulting probabilities were checked against IGoR. In a later analysis, TCR-TCR, TCR-HLA and TCR-CMV co-occurrence was scored with hypergeometric tests, and a repertoire-size bias correction was applied to TCR pairs. To estimate false discovery rates, a later analysis permuted the HLA or CMV assignments 20 times. In a later analysis, co-occurring TCRs were grouped using DBSCAN, with TCRdist sequence similarity added in when clustering inside HLA-allele-positive subsets. Co-occurrence clustering excluded repertoires with fewer than 30,000 or more than 120,000 public chains, plus five with anomalous nucleotide sharing. The clones in this table, taken by TCRdb from immuneACCESS, are in-frame only. Not every clone is retained; where verified, under half of the shortfall comes from an unresolved V gene, and the cause of the rest is unknown. V, J and clone size derive from that table, while D and trimming were established from the DNA sequence. The sample table contains over 120,000 clones; only one count was recorded for 70% to 85% of them. Around 10% of the sample comes from the top ten.

From a lookup of the germline V gene, CDR1 and CDR2 are SGHRS and YFSETQ. The CDR3 holds 16 amino acids from the cysteine to the phenylalanine. Only the CDR3 part of the read is kept: 48 bases, read in frame from the first base. Trimming at the junction amounts to 2 bases on V and 0 bases on J, and the germline ends lie 11 bases apart. The cohort comprised some 680 healthy bone marrow donors. All cohort members were sampled while nominally healthy, although unrecorded immune exposures were likely present. The donor was CMV seropositive and was included in the group of 250 to 350 seropositive cohort members. Every donor gave a peripheral blood sample, and the peripheral blood mononuclear cells from that sample were used for TCR beta sequencing. Genomic DNA was extracted from the blood cell samples with the Qiagen DNeasy Blood Extraction Kit. Comments on this clone: Which antigen it targets is not known. Base qualities are missing; no much larger clone stands one base away.

The sequence came from a woman aged 60-75 years in good health and CMV-seropositive. The chain links TRBV5-1 with TRBJ1-4; a confident D gene designation cannot be given. Sequencing input: PBMCs. The DNA sequence is TGCGCCAGCAGCTTCGTGACACCCCCAACTAATGAAAAACTGTTTTTT. This translates into CASSFVTPPTNEKLFF. Full variable domain (CDR3 extended with the reference TRBV5-1 and TRBJ1-4 proteins): KAGVTQTPRYLIKTRGQQVTLSCSPISGHRSVSWYQQTPGQGLQFLFEYFSETQRNKGNFPGRFSGRQFSNSRSEMNVSTLELGDSALYLCASSFVTPPTNEKLFFGSGTQLSVL.